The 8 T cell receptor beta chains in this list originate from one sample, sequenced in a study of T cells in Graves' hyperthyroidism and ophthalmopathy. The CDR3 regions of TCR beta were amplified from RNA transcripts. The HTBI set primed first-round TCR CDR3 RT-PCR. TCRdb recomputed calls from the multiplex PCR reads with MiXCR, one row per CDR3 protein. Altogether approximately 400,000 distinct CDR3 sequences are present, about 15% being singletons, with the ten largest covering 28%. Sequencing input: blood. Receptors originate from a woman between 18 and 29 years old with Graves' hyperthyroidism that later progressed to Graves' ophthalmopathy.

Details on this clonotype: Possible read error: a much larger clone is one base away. CDR3 loop: CSVRRGDTQYF. As DNA, the CDR3 is TGCAGTGTTAGACGCGGGGATACGCAGTATTTT. The chain recombines TRBV20-1 with TRBJ2-3; tentative D call: TRBD2 (5 bases). The CDR3 is made up of 11 amino acids. Germline lookup yields CDR1 DFQATT and CDR2 SNEGSKA (reference sequence).

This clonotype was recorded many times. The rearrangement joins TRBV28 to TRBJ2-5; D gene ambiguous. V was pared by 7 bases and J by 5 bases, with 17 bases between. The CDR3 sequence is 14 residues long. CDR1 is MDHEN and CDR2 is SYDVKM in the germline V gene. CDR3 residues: CASTLNGVGETQYF. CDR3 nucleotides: TGTGCCAGCACCCTAAATGGAGTCGGGGAGACCCAGTACTTC. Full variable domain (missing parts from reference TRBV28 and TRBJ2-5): DVKVTQSSRYLVKRTGEKVFLECVQDMDHENMFWYRQDPGLGLRLIYFSYDVKMKEKGDIPEGYSVSREKKERFSLILESASTNQTSMYLCASTLNGVGETQYFGPGTRLLVL.

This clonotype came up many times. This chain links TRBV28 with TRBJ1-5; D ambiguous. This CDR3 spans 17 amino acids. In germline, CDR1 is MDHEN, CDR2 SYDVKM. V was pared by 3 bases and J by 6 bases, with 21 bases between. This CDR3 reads CASSFRRGTLAGQPQHF. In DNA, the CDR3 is TGTGCCAGCAGTTTTCGGCGGGGAACTTTGGCGGGTCAGCCCCAGCATTTT.

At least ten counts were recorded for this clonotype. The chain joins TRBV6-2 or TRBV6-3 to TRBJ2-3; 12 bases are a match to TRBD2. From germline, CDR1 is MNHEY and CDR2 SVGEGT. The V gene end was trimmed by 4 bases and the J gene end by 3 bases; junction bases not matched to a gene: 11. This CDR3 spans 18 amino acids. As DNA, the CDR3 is TGTGCCAGCAGTTCTAGCTTGACTAGCGGGAGCTCTACAGATACGCAGTATTTT. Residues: CASSSSLTSGSSTDTQYF.

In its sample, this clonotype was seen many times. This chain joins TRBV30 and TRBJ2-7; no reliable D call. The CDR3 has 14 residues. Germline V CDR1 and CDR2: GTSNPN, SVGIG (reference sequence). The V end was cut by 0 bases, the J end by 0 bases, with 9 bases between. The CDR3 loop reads CAWSVIYSSYEQYF. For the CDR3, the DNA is TGTGCCTGGAGTGTAATCTACAGCTCCTACGAGCAGTACTTC.

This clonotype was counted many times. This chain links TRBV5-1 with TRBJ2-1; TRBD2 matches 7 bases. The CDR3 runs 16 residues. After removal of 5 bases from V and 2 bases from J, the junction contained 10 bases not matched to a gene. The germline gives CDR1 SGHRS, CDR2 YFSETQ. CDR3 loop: CASRHRAGAPYNEQFF. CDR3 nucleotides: TGCGCCAGCAGGCATCGGGCGGGAGCCCCCTACAATGAGCAGTTCTTC.

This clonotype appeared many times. The CDR3: CAWNRPTEAFF. The CDR3 bases are TGTGCCTGGAATCGTCCCACTGAAGCTTTCTTT. The J gene is TRBJ1-1, the V gene TRBV30; no clear D gene. This CDR3 is 11 amino acids long. Per the germline V gene, CDR1 is GTSNPN and CDR2 is SVGIG (reference sequence). Trimming left V 4 bases short and J 4 bases short, with 7 bases between.

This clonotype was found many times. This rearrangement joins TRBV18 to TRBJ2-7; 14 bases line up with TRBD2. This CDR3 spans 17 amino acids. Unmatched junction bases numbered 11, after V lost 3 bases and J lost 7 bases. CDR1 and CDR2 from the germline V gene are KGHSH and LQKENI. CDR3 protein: CASSPGLAGVATSEQYF. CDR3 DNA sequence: TGTGCCAGCTCACCGGGACTAGCGGGAGTGGCGACGTCGGAGCAGTACTTC.